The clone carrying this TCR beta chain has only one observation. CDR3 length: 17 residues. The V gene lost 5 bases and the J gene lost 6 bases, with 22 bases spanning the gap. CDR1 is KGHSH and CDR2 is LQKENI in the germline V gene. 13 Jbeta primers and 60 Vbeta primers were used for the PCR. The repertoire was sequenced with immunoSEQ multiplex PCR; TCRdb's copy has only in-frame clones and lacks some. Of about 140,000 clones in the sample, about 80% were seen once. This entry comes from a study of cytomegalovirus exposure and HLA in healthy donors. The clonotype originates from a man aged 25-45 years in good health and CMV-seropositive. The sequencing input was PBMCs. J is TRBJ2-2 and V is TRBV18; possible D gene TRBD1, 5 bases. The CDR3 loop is CASSSLDISTAPGELFF. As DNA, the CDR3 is TGTGCCAGCTCATCCTTGGACATTTCTACCGCCCCCGGGGAGCTGTTTTTT.